These 11 T cell receptor beta chains originate from one sample sequenced in a study of tumor-infiltrating lymphocytes in primary liver carcinoma. Production of TCR beta cDNA used roughly 480 ng total RNA together with a constant-region primer. Investigators got TCR beta libraries out of three nested multiplex PCR rounds, done with slightly modified ARM-PCR. The two initial PCR rounds, about 9 cycles each, used TRBV1-TRBV30 forward and C-beta reverse primers. Each CDR3 protein gets one entry after TCRdb re-called the multiplex PCR reads with MiXCR. The profile shows about 210,000 distinct CDR3 sequences, approximately 86% of them singletons. Co-extraction of RNA and DNA was performed on roughly 17-32 mg of unsorted bulk tissue. The sample comprised tumor tissue from primary liver carcinoma. These receptors all stem from a man aged 40-49 years with primary liver carcinoma and hepatitis B virus infection.

As for this clonotype: One junction end does not reproduce the germline sequence, and a read error may be involved. The chain is built from TRBV11-1 and TRBJ2-7; D might be TRBD2 (6 bases). The germline V gene has CDR1 SGHAT and CDR2 FQDESV (reference sequence). The length of the CDR3 is 15 residues. Here the CDR3 reads CAHSSSRDSSYEQYF. The CDR3 DNA sequence: TGTGCCCACAGCTCATCCCGGGACTCCTCCTACGAGCAATACTTC.

Details on this clonotype: Mismatch with germline at one junction end may stem from a read error. This chain joins TRBV7-9 and TRBJ2-1; D is unresolved. There are 14 residues in the CDR3. Looked up from germline, CDR1 is SEHNR and CDR2 is FQNEAQ (reference sequence). The CDR3 nucleotides are TGTGCCGGCAGCTTAGAAGGTAGTCGGTCTGAGCAGTTTTTC. It encodes CAGSLEGSRSEQFF. The entire variable domain, with the rest obtained from reference TRBV7-9 and TRBJ2-1, is as follows: DTGVSQNPRHKITKRGQNVTFRCDPISEHNRLYWYRQTLGQGPEFLTYFQNEAQLEKSRLLSDRFSAERPKGSFSTLEIQRTEQGDSAMYLCAGSLEGSRSEQFFGPGTRLTVL.

A note on this clonotype: A much larger clone lies one base from this, so it may be a read error. The gene calls are TRBV5-1 and TRBJ1-1; 11 positions match TRBD1. The ends lost 9 bases at V and 1 base at J; junction bases unmatched: 11. Germline CDR1 SGHRS, CDR2 YFSETQ. The CDR3 length is 16 residues. CDR3 nucleotide sequence: TGCGCCAACACGCCTAGTGGACAGGGGGCGAACACTGAAGCTTTCTTT. This translates into CANTPSGQGANTEAFF. Drawing the rest from reference TRBV5-1 and TRBJ1-1, the complete variable domain is KAGVTQTPRYLIKTRGQQVTLSCSPISGHRSVSWYQQTPGQGLQFLFEYFSETQRNKGNFPGRFSGRQFSNSRSEMNVSTLELGDSALYLCANTPSGQGANTEAFFGQGTRLTVV.

The rearrangement uses TRBV6-2 or TRBV6-3 and TRBJ2-1, with TRBD2 as a possible D gene (5 bases). Germline CDR1 is MNHEY and CDR2 is SVGEGT. Trimming took 10 bases from V and 11 from J, leaving 24 bases between them. The CDR3 extends over 14 amino acids. CDR3 amino acids: CAIKTAYQRDKQFF. The CDR3 DNA reads TGTGCCATTAAAACGGCATACCAGAGGGATAAGCAGTTCTTC.

Concerning this clonotype: At one boundary the junction diverges from the germline segment, which might be a read error. The chain is built from TRBV6-1 and TRBJ2-5, with TRBD2 identical over 7 bases. The CDR3 runs to 13 residues. Per the germline V gene, CDR1 is MNHNS and CDR2 is SASEGT. The CDR3 spells CVSSEVRGETQYF. CDR3 nucleotides: TGTGTCAGCAGTGAAGTTCGGGGGGAGACCCAATACTTC.

The chain carries TRBV7-9 and TRBJ2-1; D is unresolved. This CDR3 is 14 amino acids long. The germline V gene has CDR1 SEHNR and CDR2 FQNEAQ (reference sequence). With 1 base removed from V and 15 bases from J, the gap between germline ends came to 19 bases. The CDR3 DNA follows: TGTGCCAGCAGCTTAGAAGGTAGTCGGTCTGAACGGTTCTTC. This translates into CASSLEGSRSERFF.

For this clonotype: An end of the junction does not agree with germline; a read error may underlie this. This chain connects TRBV6-1 to TRBJ2-5; no firm D call. The germline V gene has CDR1 MNHNS and CDR2 SASEGT. The CDR3 contains 15 residues. This chain's CDR3 is CVSRSESDYQETQYF. The CDR3 DNA is TGTGTCAGCAGGTCAGAATCTGACTACCAAGAGACCCAGTACTTC.

This rearrangement joins TRBV4-1 to TRBJ2-2; D is undetermined. Trimming removed 2 bases at V and 5 bases at J, with 24 bases between. The germline CDR1 and CDR2 sequences are MGHRA and YSYEKL. The CDR3 extends over 19 amino acids. CDR3 nucleotides: TGCGCCAGCAGCCAACTATATATTCCCCATTGGATGAAAACCGGGGAGCTGTTTTTT. Protein product: CASSQLYIPHWMKTGELFF.

Turning to this clonotype: Germline and junction disagree at one end, which may indicate a read error. The V and J genes are TRBV14 and TRBJ2-1, with TRBD2 matching over 8 bases. Germline V CDR1 and CDR2: SGHDN, FVKESK. The CDR3 extends over 16 amino acids. The CDR3 DNA reads as TGTGCCAGCATTGCCGTAGCGGGATGGGTATACAATGAGCAGTTTTTC. This encodes CASIAVAGWVYNEQFF.

V usage is TRBV6-1 and J usage is TRBJ1-1; unclear D gene. Trimming cost V 7 bases and J 3 bases, with 12 bases left between them. This CDR3 comprises 13 residues. CDR1 and CDR2 from the germline V gene are MNHNS and SASEGT. In DNA form, the CDR3 reads TGTGCCAGCACCCACAAGGAGCACACTGAAGCTTTCTTT. Residues: CASTHKEHTEAFF.

Concerning this clonotype itself: Just one base apart from a much larger clone, this may be a read error. The chain joins TRBV7-8 to TRBJ2-1; the D gene is possibly TRBD2 (6 bases). Matching the DNA end better, TRBJ2-7 makes the J call doubtful. This CDR3 has 13 amino acids. Germline CDR1 is SGHVS and CDR2 is FQNEAQ. CDR3 sequence: CASSSLASNEQYF. CDR3 coding DNA: TGTGCCAGCAGCTCACTAGCTTCAAATGAGCAGTACTTC.